This TCR beta chain was observed in a study of blood T cell repertoires in COVID-19 (dated by TCRdb to the early 2020s). Some background on the complete study: Samples from collaborators originated in the United States, Italy and Spain and spanned both the acute and convalescent phases of COVID-19. The sample metadata nearly always contained a de-identified subject ID, COVID-19 status, age in years and sex. The prospective study material was composed of cDNA or gDNA derived from T cells, B-cell-depleted T cells, or PBMCs. The repertoires were released in a freely available public database intended as a resource for research on the immune response to SARS-CoV-2. Samples were obtained from the ongoing ImmuneRACE study (first 160 participants) and from 950 to 1,500 subjects provided by 6 global collaborators. Where HLA class I and class II types were available, the types were taken from metadata supplied by the sample provider, not from assay-based typing. Subjects who had been exposed to COVID-19, were actively infected with it, or had recovered from it provided the deeply sampled blood TCRbeta repertoires that made up the dataset. What the work shows at the level of the full study, not this receptor alone: How much clinical and demographic metadata was included differed by source and by participant, and the metadata was provided uncurated.

V is shortened by 1 base, J by 5 bases, and the region joining them spans 14 bases. In the germline V gene, CDR1 corresponds to MGHRA and CDR2 to YSYEKL. The CDR3 measures 15 amino acids from cysteine to phenylalanine. The entry retains the CDR3 DNA only, 45 bases that are in frame from base 1. TCRbeta CDR3 regions were amplified from genomic DNA by means of the immunoSEQ Assay, a bias-controlled multiplex PCR. Concerning the study's data processing: The number of nucleated cells in each sample was estimated by amplification of reference gene primers within the assay. Sequence reads were collapsed and filtered to measure the absolute abundance of every unique TCRbeta CDR3 rearrangement. For each sample, productive Simpson clonality was calculated as the square root of Simpson's diversity index across productive rearrangements. TCRdb mirrors the immuneACCESS table, restricted to in-frame sequences. Some clones are absent from its copies; in checked studies, under half trace to an unresolved V gene, and the reason for the others is unknown. V and J calls and clone size are copied from that table; D and trimming were computed from the DNA. The sample contains under 300,000 clones, roughly nine tenths of them found a single time. The ten largest clonotypes hold under 2.5% of the sample.

Participants in the prospective study were enrolled through a virtual design, were aged roughly 18 to 100 years, and lived in roughly 24 United States geographic areas. In the prospective study, participants were assigned to cohorts based on the clinical history participants reported in a screening survey and a study questionnaire. Recovered participants in ImmuneRACE Cohort 3 were defined by two consecutive negative NP/OP PCR tests, clearance by a healthcare professional, or resolution of symptoms. Each participant in the prospective study had whole blood, serum and a nasopharyngeal or oropharyngeal swab collected by mobile phlebotomists. Participants in the prospective study had the option to provide additional blood draws and questionnaires over an approximately 2-month period. Before DNA extraction, blood samples from the prospective study were shipped at room temperature or frozen. Concerning this clone itself: No cognate antigen has been identified for it. Qualities for individual bases were not recorded, and no much larger clone is one base off. Other DNA sequences within the sample encode an identical CDR3.

Recombination joined TRBV4-1 with TRBJ1-2; matching of 6 bases hints at TRBD1 as the D gene. The clonotype was recovered from a woman between 18 and 30 years old who had recovered from COVID-19. Sequencing used PBMCs or T cells enriched from blood (not recorded which). The base sequence is TGCGCCAGCAGCCAAGCCGGCCAGGGGAATTATGGCTACACCTTC. Translated, this gives CASSQAGQGNYGYTF.